This T cell receptor (beta chain) was sequenced for a study of blood T cell repertoires in COVID-19. Study-wide background: Acute and convalescent COVID-19 samples came from the United States, Italy and Spain. In each case, the material was cDNA or gDNA derived from T cells, B-cell-depleted T cells, or PBMCs.

The CDR3 spans 19 residues. From germline, CDR1 is SGHTA and CDR2 FQGNSA. The trim removed 5 bases at V and 0 bases at J, leaving 12 bases unmatched. Methods used by the authors: Nucleated cell counts were estimated from reference gene primer amplification. Assay: immunoSEQ multiplex PCR; the TCRdb copy retains only in-frame clones and omits some. Clone size and the V and J calls come from that table; the DNA yielded D and trimming. The sample lists hundreds of thousands of clones; approximately 82% were seen once. This receptor was taken from a man older than 75 with acute or convalescent COVID-19. The V and J genes are TRBV7-2 and TRBJ2-1; TRBD2 matches 11 bases. The specimen was peripheral blood. The CDR3 loop is CASSPYASGGWGSYNEQFF. CDR3 DNA sequence: TGTGCCAGCAGCCCCTATGCTAGCGGGGGGTGGGGCTCCTACAATGAGCAGTTCTTC.